A selection of T cell receptor beta chains follows, all from one sample in a study of blood T cell repertoires in COVID-19. This table comes from immunoSEQ multiplex PCR, and its TCRdb copy is limited to in-frame clones, with some not included. The table lists about 250,000 clones, over 75% of them singletons. Input material: PBMCs or T cells enriched from blood (not recorded which). The receptor set was obtained from a woman between 45 and 60 years old with acute COVID-19. The CDR3 runs from the conserved cysteine through the conserved F or W. The D gene is left open where the match is weak. Only some rows state a clone size, as once, few, many or a class for expanded clones.

-	TRBV7-2	TRBJ1-1	-	TGTGCCAGCAGCTTCACCCCGGGACAGAACACTGAAGCTTTCTTT	CASSFTPGQNTEAFF
TRBD2	TRBV5-1	TRBJ2-3	-	TGCGCCAGCAGCCCCCGGACCACTAGCGGGGGGGAGGGAGATACGCAGTATTTT	CASSPRTTSGGEGDTQYF
-	TRBV19	TRBJ2-1	-	TGTGCCAGTATGAGGACAGGACTAAATGAGCAGTTCTTC	CASMRTGLNEQFF
-	TRBV29-1	TRBJ1-1	-	TGCAGCGTTGAAAGGTCAGGTGAAGCTTTCTTT	CSVERSGEAFF
-	TRBV6-5	TRBJ1-2	once	TGTGCCAGCAGTTACGCACAGGGAAGGAATGGCTACACCTTC	CASSYAQGRNGYTF
-	TRBV7-2	TRBJ1-5	-	TGTGCCAGCAGCGGTCGGACGGGGAGCAATCAGCCCCAGCATTTT	CASSGRTGSNQPQHF
TRBD1	TRBV9	TRBJ1-2	-	TGTGCCAGCAACCGCGAGGGACAGGGGGCGATGGGTGGCTACACCTTC	CASNREGQGAMGGYTF
TRBD1	TRBV4-2	TRBJ1-2	-	TGTGCCAGCAGCCAGGAACCCCGGGACAGGGGTGAGCATGGCTACACCTTC	CASSQEPRDRGEHGYTF
-	TRBV27	TRBJ1-2	once	TGTGCCAGCAGTAATGGCTCTAACTATGGCTACACCTTC	CASSNGSNYGYTF
-	TRBV27	TRBJ1-6	once	TGTGCCAGCTCCCCGAGAGGGTTTTCACCCCTCCACTTT	CASSPRGFSPLHF
-	TRBV7-3	TRBJ2-1	-	TGTGCCAGCAGCCCCTACAGTTACAATGAGCAGTTCTTC	CASSPYSYNEQFF
-	TRBV6-2/TRBV6-3	TRBJ1-6	-	TGTGCCAGCAGTTTCCCGACAGCATATAATTCACCCCTCCACTTT	CASSFPTAYNSPLHF
-	TRBV5-1	TRBJ2-7	-	TGCGCCAGCAGCTTGTCCCACCGACTCGACGAGCAGTACTTC	CASSLSHRLDEQYF
-	TRBV18	TRBJ1-4	-	TGTGCCAGCTCACGAGAGGCAACTAATGAAAAACTGTTTTTT	CASSREATNEKLFF
-	TRBV18	TRBJ2-5	-	TGTGCCAGCTCACCACCAGGGGTCCAAGAGACCCAGTACTTC	CASSPPGVQETQYF
-	TRBV2	TRBJ1-2	-	TGTGCCAGCAGGGACATTTCTAACTATGGCTACACCTTC	CASRDISNYGYTF
TRBD1	TRBV7-2	TRBJ1-1	few	TGTGCCAGCAGCTCGGGGACAGGGTACACTGAAGCTTTCTTT	CASSSGTGYTEAFF
TRBD1	TRBV7-2	TRBJ1-4	-	TGTGCCAGCAGATGGACAGGGGGCGAAGAAAAACTGTTTTTT	CASRWTGGEEKLFF
-	TRBV18	TRBJ1-2	-	TGTGCCAGCTCAACCACGAGGGGACTCGGGTATGGCTACACCTTC	CASSTTRGLGYGYTF
-	TRBV5-1	TRBJ2-3	-	TGCGCCAGCAGCCCGAGGACAGTCGATGTGGAGGTAGATACGCAGTATTTT	CASSPRTVDVEVDTQYF
TRBD2	TRBV15	TRBJ2-5	-	TGTGCCACCAGCGTGCGGACTAGCGGGGGGGCGTTCTTTGAGACCCAGTACTTC	CATSVRTSGGAFFETQYF
TRBD2	TRBV27	TRBJ2-1	-	TGTGCCAGCAGTTTATCGGTGACTAGCGGGGTCGAGCAGTTCTTC	CASSLSVTSGVEQFF
-	TRBV3-1/TRBV3-2	TRBJ1-1	-	TGTGCCAGCAGCCAAGCGGAGACCCGGAACACTGAAGCTTTCTTT	CASSQAETRNTEAFF
-	TRBV4-3	TRBJ2-1	-	TGCGCCAGCAGCCAAGAACCAGGCCGATCCTACAATGAGCAGTTCTTC	CASSQEPGRSYNEQFF
TRBD1	TRBV27	TRBJ1-2	-	TGTGCCAGCACTTCATCGACAGGGCCGGCTAACTATGGCTACACCTTC	CASTSSTGPANYGYTF
TRBD1	TRBV14	TRBJ2-1	-	TGTGCCAGCAGCCCTTGGGACAGGGTCTCACACAATGAGCAGTTCTTC	CASSPWDRVSHNEQFF